This TCR beta chain was sequenced during a study of blood T cell repertoires in COVID-19. As for the study in general: Samples representing acute and convalescent COVID-19 were sourced from the United States, Italy and Spain. Sources were T cells, B-cell-depleted T cells, or PBMCs; the material itself was cDNA or gDNA.

CDR3 length: 14 residues. J was trimmed by 8 bases and V by 5 bases; bases with no gene match: 5. Per the germline V gene, CDR1 is SGHTA and CDR2 is FQGNSA. Source study methods: Cell counts per sample came from amplifying reference gene primers. This table comes from immunoSEQ multiplex PCR, and its TCRdb copy is limited to in-frame clones, with some not included. The D gene and trimming were derived from the DNA, and the V and J assignments and clone size from that table. The data contain some 90,000 clones, about 85% of them singletons. This clone rates as medium-sized. Sequences were obtained from peripheral blood. This receptor was taken from a man aged 60-69 years with acute or convalescent COVID-19. The genes are TRBV7-2 and TRBJ1-4, with TRBD1 identical over 10 bases. The CDR3 region has the DNA TGTGCCAGCAGCCCCGGGGACAGGGGCGAAAAACTGTTTTTT. It translates to CASSPGDRGEKLFF. The full variable domain, rest sourced from reference TRBV7-2 and TRBJ1-4, is GAGVSQSPSNKVTEKGKDVELRCDPISGHTALYWYRQSLGQGLEFLIYFQGNSAPDKSGLPSDRFSAERTGGSVSTLTIQRTQQEDSAVYLCASSPGDRGEKLFFGSGTQLSVL.